This T cell receptor (beta chain) stems from a study of molecular identifiers for immune sequencing clone quantification. Study results and limitations: In cases of identical TCR molecules sharing a barcode, highly expanded clone sizes could be underestimated.

This clonotype was counted many times. Antigen unknown. Sorted naive CD8 T cells, roughly 20,000 to 1,100,000, were sequenced from 10%, 30% or 50% RNA. Naive CD8 T cell sorting was performed on the CD8+CD4-CCR7+CD45RA+ phenotype. V lost 1 base and J 1 base, leaving 5 bases between the germline ends. The CDR3 runs 13 residues. Germline V CDR1 and CDR2: SGHNT, YENEEA. Using its own MiXCR run on the PCR reads, TCRdb lists one record per CDR3 protein. The sample yields 85,000 to 100,000 distinct CDR3 sequences, 24% seen once. The sample taken for sequencing was naive CD8+ T cells from blood, with Jurkat cell RNA spiked in. The subset: FACS-sorted CD8+CD4-CCR7+CD45RA+ naive T cells. This sequence was found in a human donor in good health. Some libraries in this study had Jurkat cell RNA spiked in. V and J are TRBV11-3 and TRBJ2-7; D is uncertain. The DNA of the CDR3 is TGTGCCAGCAGCTTAGGCACGTCCTACGAGCAGTACTTC. Protein sequence: CASSLGTSYEQYF. Drawing the rest from reference TRBV11-3 and TRBJ2-7, the complete variable domain is EAGVVQSPRYKIIEKKQPVAFWCNPISGHNTLYWYLQNLGQGPELLIRYENEEAVDDSQLPKDRFSAERLKGVDSTLKIQPAELGDSAVYLCASSLGTSYEQYFGPGTRLTVT.